This T cell receptor beta chain was sequenced in a study of blood T cell repertoires in COVID-19. Only in-frame clones appear in the TCRdb table, and some are missing; sequencing was by immunoSEQ multiplex PCR. The sample yields over 150,000 clones, approximately 88% seen once. In terms of age and location, participants ranged from roughly 18 to 90 years and lived in about two dozen US areas. This TCR was recovered from a woman between 18 and 29 years old who had recovered from COVID-19. Specimen: PBMCs or T cells enriched from blood (not recorded which).

The CDR3 reads CASSPGGFGEKLFF. The CDR3 nucleotides are TGCGCCAGCAGTCCAGGGGGCTTCGGTGAAAAACTGTTTTTT. The chain combines TRBV10-2 with TRBJ1-4, with 8 bases that match TRBD1. The germline gives CDR1 WSHSY, CDR2 SAAADI. This CDR3 spans 14 amino acids. Germline trimming cut 5 bases from V and 7 bases from J; bases unmatched to any gene: 6.